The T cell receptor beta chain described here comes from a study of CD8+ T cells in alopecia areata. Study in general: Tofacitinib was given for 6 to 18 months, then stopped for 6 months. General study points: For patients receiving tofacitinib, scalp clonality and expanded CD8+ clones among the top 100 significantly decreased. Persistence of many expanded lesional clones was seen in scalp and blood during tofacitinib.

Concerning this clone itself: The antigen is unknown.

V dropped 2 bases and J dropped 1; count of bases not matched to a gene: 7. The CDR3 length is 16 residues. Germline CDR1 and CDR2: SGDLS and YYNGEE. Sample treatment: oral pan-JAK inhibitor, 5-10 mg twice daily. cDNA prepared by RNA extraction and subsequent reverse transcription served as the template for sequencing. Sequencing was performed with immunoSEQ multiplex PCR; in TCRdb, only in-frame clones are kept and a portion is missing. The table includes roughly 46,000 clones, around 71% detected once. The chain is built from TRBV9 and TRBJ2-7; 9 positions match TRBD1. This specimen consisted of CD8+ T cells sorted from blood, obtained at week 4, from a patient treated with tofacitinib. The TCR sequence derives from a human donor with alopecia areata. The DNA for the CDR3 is TGTGCCAGCAGCGTCGAAGGGACAGGGCCGTCCTACGAGCAGTACTTC. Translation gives CASSVEGTGPSYEQYF.